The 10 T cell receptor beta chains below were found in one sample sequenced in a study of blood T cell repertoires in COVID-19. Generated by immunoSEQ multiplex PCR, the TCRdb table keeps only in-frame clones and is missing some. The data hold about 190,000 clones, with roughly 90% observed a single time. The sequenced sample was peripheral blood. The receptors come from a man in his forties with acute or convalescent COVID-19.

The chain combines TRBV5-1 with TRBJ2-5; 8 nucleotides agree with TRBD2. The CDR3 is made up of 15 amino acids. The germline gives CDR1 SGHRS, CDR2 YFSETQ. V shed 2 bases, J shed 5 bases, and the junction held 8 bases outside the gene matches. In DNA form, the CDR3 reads TGCGCCAGCAGCTTATCGGGGGGGGCCTGGGAGACCCAGTACTTC. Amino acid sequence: CASSLSGGAWETQYF.

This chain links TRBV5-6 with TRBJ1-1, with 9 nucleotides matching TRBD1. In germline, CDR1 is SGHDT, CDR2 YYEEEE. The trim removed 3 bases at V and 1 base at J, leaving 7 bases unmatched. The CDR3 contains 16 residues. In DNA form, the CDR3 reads TGTGCCAGCAGCTACTACAGGGGGCGAAGGAACACTGAAGCTTTCTTT. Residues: CASSYYRGRRNTEAFF.

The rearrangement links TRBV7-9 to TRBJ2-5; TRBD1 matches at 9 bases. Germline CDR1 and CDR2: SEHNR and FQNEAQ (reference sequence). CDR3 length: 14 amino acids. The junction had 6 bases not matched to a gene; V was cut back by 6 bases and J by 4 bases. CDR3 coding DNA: TGTGCCAGCAGGGGGACAGGGAGAAGAGAGACCCAGTACTTC. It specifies CASRGTGRRETQYF.

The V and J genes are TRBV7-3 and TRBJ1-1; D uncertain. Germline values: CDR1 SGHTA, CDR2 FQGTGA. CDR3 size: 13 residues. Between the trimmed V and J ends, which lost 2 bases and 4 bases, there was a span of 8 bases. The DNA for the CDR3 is TGTGCCAGCAGCTTACGGGAAGGCACTGAAGCTTTCTTT. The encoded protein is CASSLREGTEAFF.

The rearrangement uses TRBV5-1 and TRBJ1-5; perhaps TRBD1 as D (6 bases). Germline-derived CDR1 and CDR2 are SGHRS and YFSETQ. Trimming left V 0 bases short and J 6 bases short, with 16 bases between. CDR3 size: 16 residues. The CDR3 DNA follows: TGCGCCAGCAGCTTGGGGACAGCGCCAGAGGGTCAGCCCCAGCATTTT. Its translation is CASSLGTAPEGQPQHF.

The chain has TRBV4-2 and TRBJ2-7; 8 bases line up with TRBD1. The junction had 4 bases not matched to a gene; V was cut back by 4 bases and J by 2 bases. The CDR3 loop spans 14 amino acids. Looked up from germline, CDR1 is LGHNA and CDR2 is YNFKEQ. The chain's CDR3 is CASSPRDRTYEQYF. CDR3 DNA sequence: TGTGCCAGCAGCCCAAGGGACAGGACCTACGAGCAGTACTTC.

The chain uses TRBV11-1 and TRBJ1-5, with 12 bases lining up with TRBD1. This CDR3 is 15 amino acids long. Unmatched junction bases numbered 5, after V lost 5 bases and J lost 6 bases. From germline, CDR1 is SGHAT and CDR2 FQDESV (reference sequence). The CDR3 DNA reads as TGTGCCAGCAGCGCGGGACAGGGGGCGGGTCAGCCCCAGCATTTT. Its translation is CASSAGQGAGQPQHF.

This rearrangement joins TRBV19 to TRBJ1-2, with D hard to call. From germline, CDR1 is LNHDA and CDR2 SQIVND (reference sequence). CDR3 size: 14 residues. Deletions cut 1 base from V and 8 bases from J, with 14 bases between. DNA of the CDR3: TGTGCCAGTAGTATAGCGGGAACAGACGGCGGCTACACCTTC. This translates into CASSIAGTDGGYTF.

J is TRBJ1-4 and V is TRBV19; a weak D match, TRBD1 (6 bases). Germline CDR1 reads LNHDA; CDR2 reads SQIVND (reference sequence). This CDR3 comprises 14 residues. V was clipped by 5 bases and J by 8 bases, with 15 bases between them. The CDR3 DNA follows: TGTGCCAGTAGTTGGGGGGGGCGCCGAGAAAAACTGTTTTTT. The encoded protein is CASSWGGRREKLFF.

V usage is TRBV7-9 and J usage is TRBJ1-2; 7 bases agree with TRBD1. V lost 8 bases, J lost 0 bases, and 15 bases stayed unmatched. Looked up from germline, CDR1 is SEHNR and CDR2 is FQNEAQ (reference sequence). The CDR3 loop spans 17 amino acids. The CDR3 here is CASHPGPDRRANYGYTF. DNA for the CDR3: TGTGCCAGCCATCCCGGGCCGGACAGGCGAGCTAACTATGGCTACACCTTC.